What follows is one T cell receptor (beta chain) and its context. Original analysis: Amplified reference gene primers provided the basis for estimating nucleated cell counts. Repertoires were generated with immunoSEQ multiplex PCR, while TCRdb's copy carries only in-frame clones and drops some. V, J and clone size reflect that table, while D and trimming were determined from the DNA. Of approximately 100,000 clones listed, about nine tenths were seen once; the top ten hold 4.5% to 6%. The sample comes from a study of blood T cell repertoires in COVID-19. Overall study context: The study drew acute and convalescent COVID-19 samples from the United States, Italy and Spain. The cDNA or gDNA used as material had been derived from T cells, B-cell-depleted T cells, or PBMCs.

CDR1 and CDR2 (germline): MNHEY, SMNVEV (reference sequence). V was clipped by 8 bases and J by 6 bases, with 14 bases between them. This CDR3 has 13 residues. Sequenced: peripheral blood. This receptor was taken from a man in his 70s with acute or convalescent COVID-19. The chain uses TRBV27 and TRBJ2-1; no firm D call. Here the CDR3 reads CASRTITGNEQFF. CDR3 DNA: TGTGCCAGCCGAACTATAACGGGCAATGAGCAGTTCTTC.